Each of the 29 T cell receptor beta chains below was sequenced from the same sample in a study of T cell repertoires in cytomegalovirus infection. Their recognized antigens are unknown. TCRdb processed the reads anew with MiXCR; each CDR3 protein has one entry. This table has over 120,000 distinct CDR3 sequences, roughly a third appearing once. The sample consisted of CD8+ T cells from cultured PBMCs, taken from culture after CMV antigen stimulation. The receptors here all came from a human donor in good health (CMV status not recorded). Some clones in this sample may be carry-over from other donors' samples.

The CDR3 DNA follows: TGTGCCAGCAGCCCCTCCTCGTCGTCATCCTACGAGCAGTACTTC. This encodes CASSPSSSSSYEQYF. The chain combines TRBV27 with TRBJ2-7; D remains ambiguous. Trimming removed 6 bases at V and 1 base at J, with 16 bases between. This CDR3 contains 15 residues. Germline assignment: CDR1 MNHEY and CDR2 SMNVEV (reference sequence).

This clonotype was seen ten or more times. The rearrangement joins TRBV28 to TRBJ1-1; D is uncertain. Trimming left V 3 bases short and J 11 bases short, with 13 bases between. The CDR3 consists of 12 residues. Germline CDR1 reads MDHEN; CDR2 reads SYDVKM. As DNA, the CDR3 is TGTGCCAGCAGTTTGTTCGGTAGCTACGCTTTCTTT. Translation: CASSLFGSYAFF.

This clonotype was seen only a few times. The CDR3 DNA sequence: TGCGCCAGCAGCCAACCAGGGTTTAGTAATGAAAAACTGTTTTTT. This sequence encodes CASSQPGFSNEKLFF. The chain combines TRBV4-1 with TRBJ1-4; a possible D gene is TRBD1 (5 bases). The CDR3 loop spans 15 amino acids. V dropped 2 bases and J dropped 4 bases, with 11 bases sitting between them. CDR1 MGHRA and CDR2 YSYEKL come from the germline V gene.

This clonotype was counted only a few times. The chain carries TRBV6-5 and TRBJ1-4, with TRBD1 identical over 9 bases. Trimming took 6 bases from V and 8 from J; bases not matched to a gene: 7. CDR1 is MNHEY, CDR2 SVGAGI, per germline. The CDR3 is made up of 14 amino acids. The CDR3 reads CASSKGQGIEKLFF. Here the CDR3 DNA reads TGTGCCAGCAGCAAGGGACAGGGAATCGAAAAACTGTTTTTT.

The gene calls are TRBV2 and TRBJ2-1, with D perhaps being TRBD1 or TRBD2 (6 bases each). This CDR3 comprises 13 residues. V was shortened by 10 bases and J by 5 bases, with 15 bases between the two germline ends. Germline V CDR1 and CDR2: SNHLY, FYNNEI. Written as DNA, the CDR3 is TGTGCCACTCTGAGGGGGGCGAACAATGAGCAGTTCTTC. Its protein product is CATLRGANNEQFF.

This clonotype was detected a few times. The chain carries TRBV7-6 and TRBJ2-1; no firm D call. In germline, CDR1 is SGHVS, CDR2 FNYEAQ. The V and J ends lost 2 bases and 3 bases respectively, with 5 bases between them. The CDR3 runs to 13 residues. CDR3 in amino acids: CASSLWHYNEQFF. CDR3 DNA: TGTGCCAGCAGCTTATGGCACTACAATGAGCAGTTCTTC.

In its sample, this clonotype was seen a few times. The chain employs TRBV28 and TRBJ2-7; no firm D call. The CDR3 has 13 residues. The ends were cut back, 6 bases at V and 7 bases at J, with 16 bases in the middle. Germline V gene sequence: CDR1 MDHEN, CDR2 SYDVKM. The CDR3 DNA is TGTGCCAGCAGGGATAATCGGTCTGGGGAGCAGTACTTC. The encoded protein is CASRDNRSGEQYF. Based on the CDR3 plus reference TRBV28 and TRBJ2-7, the full variable domain is DVKVTQSSRYLVKRTGEKVFLECVQDMDHENMFWYRQDPGLGLRLIYFSYDVKMKEKGDIPEGYSVSREKKERFSLILESASTNQTSMYLCASRDNRSGEQYFGPGTRLTVT.

The chain employs TRBV6-5 and TRBJ2-1; 8 positions match TRBD2. Germline-derived CDR1 and CDR2 are MNHEY and SVGAGI. After removal of 0 bases from V and 9 bases from J, the junction contained 10 bases not matched to a gene. The CDR3 has 16 amino acids. The CDR3 sequence: CASSYSPAGAGIEQFF. CDR3 bases: TGTGCCAGCAGTTACTCGCCAGCGGGGGCAGGGATTGAGCAGTTCTTC.

This clonotype has more than one count but fewer than ten. The CDR3: CASSLEERGDWDSYDYGYTF. CDR3 bases: TGTGCCAGCAGCTTGGAGGAGAGGGGCGATTGGGATAGCTATGACTATGGCTACACCTTC. This rearrangement joins TRBV5-5 to TRBJ1-2; perhaps TRBD1 as D (5 bases). The CDR3 sequence is 20 residues long. Germline V CDR1 and CDR2: SGHKS, YYEKEE (reference sequence). Trimming shortened V by 0 bases and J by 3 bases, and 27 bases separated the two germline ends.

The chain uses TRBV6-1 and TRBJ2-4; no clear D. The CDR3 runs 16 residues. Germline V gene lookup returns CDR1 MNHNS and CDR2 SASEGT. The ends were cut back, 2 bases at V and 6 bases at J, with 17 bases in the middle. The CDR3, as DNA: TGTGCCAGCAGTGAATGGAGTAGTACCGCGGTAAACATTCAGTACTTC. Residues: CASSEWSSTAVNIQYF.

This chain connects TRBV7-9 to TRBJ2-7; D unclear. The CDR3 extends over 11 amino acids. Germline V gives CDR1 SEHNR, CDR2 FQNEAQ (reference sequence). V dropped 5 bases and J dropped 3 bases, with 5 bases sitting between them. CDR3 bases: TGTGCCAGCAGCCCAATCTACGAGCAGTACTTC. Translation: CASSPIYEQYF. Combining the CDR3 with reference TRBV7-9 and TRBJ2-7 gives the whole variable domain DTGVSQNPRHKITKRGQNVTFRCDPISEHNRLYWYRQTLGQGPEFLTYFQNEAQLEKSRLLSDRFSAERPKGSFSTLEIQRTEQGDSAMYLCASSPIYEQYFGPGTRLTVT.

This clonotype occurred a few times. This rearrangement joins TRBV2 to TRBJ2-6; D call uncertain. Trimming removed 6 bases from V and 1 base from J, with 13 bases in between. The germline V gene has CDR1 SNHLY and CDR2 FYNNEI. The CDR3 spans 16 residues. The CDR3 is CASRWPDQSGANVLTF. Here the CDR3 DNA reads TGTGCCAGCAGATGGCCGGACCAATCTGGGGCCAACGTCCTGACTTTC.

This clonotype was counted only a few times. The genes are TRBV12-3 or TRBV12-4 and TRBJ1-2; D is unresolved. V lost 6 bases and J lost 4, with 15 bases in between. The CDR3 is 14 residues long. CDR3 bases: TGTGCCAGCAGACCTGGTGGCGGCGGCTATGGCTACACCTTC. Translating gives CASRPGGGGYGYTF.

The J gene is TRBJ1-6, the V gene TRBV27; D is uncertain. The CDR3 has 11 amino acids. Germline values: CDR1 MNHEY, CDR2 SMNVEV (reference sequence). Trimming left V 8 bases short and J 4 bases short, with 3 bases between. The CDR3 reads CASGYNSPLHF. Here the CDR3 DNA reads TGTGCCAGCGGATATAATTCACCCCTCCACTTT.

The chain carries TRBV6-6 and TRBJ2-1; 10 positions match TRBD1. V gave up 7 bases and J gave up 7 bases; unmatched junction bases: 4. Germline lookup yields CDR1 MNHNY and CDR2 SVGAGI (reference sequence). This CDR3 contains 13 residues. The CDR3 sequence: CASTWTGGNEQFF. The CDR3 coding sequence is TGTGCCAGCACTTGGACAGGGGGTAATGAGCAGTTCTTC.

The chain combines TRBV6-2 or TRBV6-3 with TRBJ2-7; D not certain. Germline CDR1 is MNHEY and CDR2 is SVGEGT. V shed 8 bases and J shed 5 bases, with 16 bases lying between them. The CDR3 runs 13 residues. CDR3 protein: CASVGSGAHEQYF. The CDR3 DNA is TGTGCCAGCGTGGGATCGGGTGCTCACGAGCAGTACTTC.

The V call is TRBV19, the J call TRBJ1-2, with TRBD1 as a possible D gene (6 bases). V lost 1 base to trimming and J lost 3 bases, with 12 bases between them. This CDR3 comprises 15 residues. Germline CDR1 is LNHDA and CDR2 is SQIVND (reference sequence). CDR3 DNA: TGTGCCAGTAGTATAGTTCAAAGACAGGACTATGGCTACACCTTC. Its translation is CASSIVQRQDYGYTF.

This clonotype turned up a few times. This chain links TRBV7-2 with TRBJ1-2; D is uncertain. V lost 3 bases and J 7 bases, leaving 9 bases between the germline ends. Germline lookup yields CDR1 SGHTA and CDR2 FQGNSA. The CDR3 totals 12 residues. In DNA, the CDR3 is TGTGCCAGCAGCTTGGGAGTTGGTGGCTACACCTTC. Amino acid sequence: CASSLGVGGYTF.

The rearrangement joins TRBV19 to TRBJ2-3, with D maybe TRBD1 (6 bases). The CDR3 spans 15 residues. V shed 3 bases and J shed 0 bases, with 10 bases lying between them. Germline V gene lookup returns CDR1 LNHDA and CDR2 SQIVND (reference sequence). This chain's CDR3 is CASSISGDSTDTQYF. The CDR3 nucleotides are TGTGCCAGTAGTATTTCAGGGGATAGCACAGATACGCAGTATTTT.

Many counts were recorded for this clonotype. As DNA, the CDR3 is TGTGCCAGCAGCTTAGCCAGACAGTTGAACACTGAAGCTTTCTTT. Encoded protein: CASSLARQLNTEAFF. This chain links TRBV7-8 with TRBJ1-1, with D possibly being TRBD1 (5 bases). This CDR3 comprises 15 residues. Germline V gives CDR1 SGHVS, CDR2 FQNEAQ. V shed 0 bases and J shed 0 bases, with 8 bases lying between them. Full variable domain (outside the CDR3, taken from reference TRBV7-8 and TRBJ1-1): GAGVSQSPRYKVAKRGQDVALRCDPISGHVSLFWYQQALGQGPEFLTYFQNEAQLDKSGLPSDRFFAERPEGSVSTLKIQRTQQEDSAVYLCASSLARQLNTEAFFGQGTRLTVV.

This clonotype was counted only a few times. The V call is TRBV4-1, the J call TRBJ1-5, with D possibly TRBD1 on 5 matching bases. The CDR3 runs to 19 residues. Trimming pared 0 bases from V and 0 bases from J, leaving 18 bases between. CDR1 and CDR2 (germline): MGHRA, YSYEKL. The CDR3 spells CASSQETPTGVYSNQPQHF. The CDR3 coding sequence is TGCGCCAGCAGCCAAGAAACCCCAACAGGCGTTTATAGCAATCAGCCCCAGCATTTT.

This clonotype turned up a few times. This chain uses TRBV7-2 with TRBJ1-1, with a tentative D call TRBD1 (5 bases). Germline V lookup: CDR1 SGHTA, CDR2 FQGNSA. The germline V and J ends were trimmed by 5 bases and 11 bases, with 15 bases remaining between them. This CDR3 is 12 amino acids long. CDR3 sequence reads: CASSLPGRAAFF. The CDR3 DNA follows: TGTGCCAGCAGCCTCCCAGGGAGGGCGGCTTTCTTT.

The chain joins TRBV7-3 to TRBJ1-1; tentative D call: TRBD1 (5 bases). This CDR3 comprises 15 residues. The V and J ends lost 6 bases and 3 bases respectively, with 17 bases between them. The germline CDR1 and CDR2 sequences are SGHTA and FQGTGA. The CDR3 sequence is CASRRSGPWDTEAFF. CDR3 in DNA: TGTGCCAGCAGGCGATCGGGACCCTGGGACACTGAAGCTTTCTTT.

A few counts support this clonotype. As DNA, the CDR3 is TGTGCCAGCAGCGGACCCGGAGGTGGCGGGGAGCTGTTTTTT. Its protein product is CASSGPGGGGELFF. The rearrangement links TRBV11-1 to TRBJ2-2; D might be TRBD2 (5 bases). The V gene lost 5 bases and the J gene lost 7 bases, with 14 bases spanning the gap. Germline V gives CDR1 SGHAT, CDR2 FQDESV (reference sequence). This CDR3 spans 14 amino acids.

The gene calls are TRBV2 and TRBJ2-1, with 11 positions matching TRBD2. This CDR3 contains 15 residues. V trimming: 3 bases; J trimming: 4 bases; junction bases outside the gene matches: 2. Germline-derived CDR1 and CDR2 are SNHLY and FYNNEI. This chain's CDR3 is CASSETSGVYNEQFF. CDR3 DNA sequence: TGTGCCAGCAGTGAGACTAGCGGGGTTTACAATGAGCAGTTCTTC.

This chain joins TRBV2 and TRBJ2-5; D call uncertain. Germline V CDR1 and CDR2: SNHLY, FYNNEI. The CDR3 consists of 13 residues. V was cut by 10 bases and J by 2 bases, with 14 bases left in between. In DNA form, the CDR3 reads TGTGCCACCCCTCGTCTAACGCAAGAGACCCAGTACTTC. Translation gives CATPRLTQETQYF.

This clonotype was counted between two and nine times. CDR3: CASSIGSGGLGNQPQHF. The CDR3 DNA sequence: TGTGCCAGTAGTATAGGCTCCGGGGGTTTGGGCAATCAGCCCCAGCATTTT. The chain recombines TRBV19 with TRBJ1-5; D is perhaps TRBD1 (5 bases). The CDR3 has 17 residues. CDR1 and CDR2 from the germline V gene are LNHDA and SQIVND (reference sequence). Deletions cut 1 base from V and 2 bases from J, with 15 bases between.

This chain links TRBV28 with TRBJ2-5, with D perhaps TRBD1 or TRBD2 (5 bases each). V was trimmed by 1 base and J by 5 bases, leaving 20 bases between them. This CDR3 contains 17 residues. Germline V lookup: CDR1 MDHEN, CDR2 SYDVKM. The CDR3 bases are TGTGCCAGCAGTTTATATCCCGGGACCTCCTGGAGGGAGACCCAGTACTTC. Translation: CASSLYPGTSWRETQYF.

This chain connects TRBV10-3 to TRBJ2-7; D call uncertain. V was trimmed by 2 bases and J by 3 bases, leaving 14 bases between them. The CDR3 is 15 amino acids. Germline lookup yields CDR1 ENHRY and CDR2 SYGVKD. The CDR3 loop reads CAISEAGGAYYEQYF. The DNA for the CDR3 is TGTGCCATCAGTGAGGCCGGCGGAGCCTACTACGAGCAGTACTTC.